This T cell receptor beta chain was captured in a study of OX40 agonist ivuxolimab in advanced cancers. This clone has a single count. The data were produced by immunoSEQ multiplex PCR, yet TCRdb's version contains in-frame clones alone and is incomplete. The sample carries more than 25,000 clones, about 85% recorded once. CDR1 is GTSNPN, CDR2 SVGIG, per germline (reference sequence). The V gene end was trimmed by 3 bases and the J gene end by 7 bases; junction bases not matched to a gene: 4. The CDR3 consists of 13 residues. The chain recombines TRBV30 with TRBJ1-5; 9 nucleotides line up with TRBD1. The specimen was CD4+ or CD8+ T cells sorted from blood, collected in a trial of the OX40 agonist ivuxolimab. This clonotype was sampled from an adult with an advanced solid tumor such as melanoma, head and neck, liver or kidney cancer. This CDR3 is CAWSPDRGQPQHF. CDR3 sequence (DNA): TGTGCCTGGAGCCCGGACAGGGGACAGCCCCAGCATTTT. Using reference TRBV30 and TRBJ1-5 for the parts outside the CDR3, the full variable domain is SQTIHQWPATLVQPVGSPLSLECTVEGTSNPNLYWYRQAAGRGLQLLFYSVGIGQISSEVPQNLSASRPQDRQFILSSKKLLLSDSGFYLCAWSPDRGQPQHFGDGTRLSIL.